This T cell receptor (beta chain) was sequenced during a study of T-cell memory formation after mild COVID-19. TCRdb reprocessed the 5' RACE reads via MiXCR and lists one record per CDR3 protein. The repertoire includes approximately 350,000 distinct CDR3 sequences, 25% to 30% of them detected once, and less than 15% sits in the top ten. Notes on the study in general: Some responding clones appeared in pre-infection memory, suggesting cross-reactive memory joined.

CDR1 is MGHDK, CDR2 SYGVNS, per germline. Trimming removed 1 base from V and 3 bases from J; junction bases left unmatched: 11. This CDR3 spans 18 amino acids. To note about this clonotype: Its antigen is not known.

The genes are TRBV25-1 and TRBJ2-7; 11 bases are a match to TRBD1. Sequencing was carried out using PBMCs or a T cell subset sorted from them (not recorded which). The receptor comes from an adult woman who had mild COVID-19 (a few samples of this study predate the infection). Cell type and time point are not known. CDR3 in amino acids: CASSEWTGGKTEIYEQYF. The CDR3 nucleotides read TGTGCCAGCAGTGAATGGACAGGGGGCAAGACGGAGATCTACGAGCAGTACTTC.